Listed below are T cell receptor beta chains from one sample, sequenced in a study of blood T cell repertoires in COVID-19. Profiled with immunoSEQ multiplex PCR; TCRdb holds only in-frame clones, not every one. Here the sample spans about 75,000 clones, 88% being singletons. The sample consisted of peripheral blood. Receptors originate from a human donor in a cohort sampled during active COVID-19. Each CDR3 is given with its conserved first and last residue. Fields, in order: clone size, V gene, D gene, J gene, CDR3 DNA, CDR3 protein. A D gene is named only where the DNA matches it firmly. Not every row has a clone size; where given, it reads once, few, many or a size class.

size: -
V: TRBV6-5
D: TRBD2
J: TRBJ2-3
DNA: TGTGCCAGCAAGAGGACTAGCTCTCATACGCAGTATTTT
CDR3: CASKRTSSHTQYF

size: once
V: TRBV3-1/TRBV3-2
D: -
J: TRBJ1-1
DNA: TGTGCCAGCAGCCAAGATTCTCAGGGGCTCGCTTTCTTT
CDR3: CASSQDSQGLAFF

size: -
V: TRBV10-1
D: -
J: TRBJ2-7
DNA: TGCGCCAGCAGTGGGTCTAGGGGGACGCTTTACGAGCAGTACTTC
CDR3: CASSGSRGTLYEQYF

size: -
V: TRBV27
D: TRBD2
J: TRBJ2-7
DNA: TGTGCCAGCAGTTTAGGGCGGGAGTTCGACGAGCAGTACTTC
CDR3: CASSLGREFDEQYF

size: -
V: TRBV6-5
D: TRBD1
J: TRBJ1-4
DNA: TGTGCCAGCAGCCGGACAGGGACTGATGAAAAACTGTTTTTT
CDR3: CASSRTGTDEKLFF

size: -
V: TRBV6-1
D: TRBD1
J: TRBJ1-5
DNA: TGTGCCAGCAGTGGGAACCTTTCCAGGGGGCGCGGTCAGCCCCAGCATTTT
CDR3: CASSGNLSRGRGQPQHF

size: -
V: TRBV6-1
D: -
J: TRBJ2-3
DNA: TGTGCCAGCAGTGAAGTCGGTGGGGGGGGCGGTACGCAGTATTTT
CDR3: CASSEVGGGGGTQYF

size: -
V: TRBV5-4
D: TRBD2
J: TRBJ2-5
DNA: TGTGCCAGCAGCCCGGGACTAGCGGGAGGTGAGACCCAGTACTTC
CDR3: CASSPGLAGGETQYF

size: few
V: TRBV7-8
D: -
J: TRBJ2-1
DNA: TGTGCCAGCAGCCGAGTCGCGGGGAACATTAACAATGAGCAGTTCTTC
CDR3: CASSRVAGNINNEQFF

size: -
V: TRBV15
D: TRBD1
J: TRBJ1-1
DNA: TGTGCCACCACCCGGGACAGGAACACTGAAGCTTTCTTT
CDR3: CATTRDRNTEAFF

size: -
V: TRBV16
D: TRBD2
J: TRBJ2-7
DNA: TGTGCCAGCAGCCGTAACATAGCGGGAAGGGGCGAGCAGTACTTC
CDR3: CASSRNIAGRGEQYF

size: -
V: TRBV6-5
D: -
J: TRBJ2-7
DNA: TGTGCCAGCCACAGGTTTTCCTACGAGCAGTACTTC
CDR3: CASHRFSYEQYF

size: -
V: TRBV4-1
D: -
J: TRBJ2-7
DNA: TGCGCCAGTTCCAGGACTGTCTCCTACGAGCAGTACTTC
CDR3: CASSRTVSYEQYF

size: -
V: TRBV5-8
D: TRBD2
J: TRBJ2-1
DNA: TGTGCCAGCAGCTTGGGCCGGGAGGGTCCCGATGAGCAGTTCTTC
CDR3: CASSLGREGPDEQFF

size: -
V: TRBV4-3
D: -
J: TRBJ2-2
DNA: -
CDR3: CASSQEGGRALRAGELFF

size: -
V: TRBV11-2
D: TRBD1
J: TRBJ1-4
DNA: TGTGCCAGCAGCGTTCCCGGGACAGGGAAAAATGAAAAACTGTTTTTT
CDR3: CASSVPGTGKNEKLFF

size: -
V: TRBV2
D: TRBD2
J: TRBJ2-4
DNA: TGTGCCAGCAGGGGACTAGCGGAAAAAAACATTCAGTACTTC
CDR3: CASRGLAEKNIQYF

size: -
V: TRBV7-2
D: TRBD2
J: TRBJ2-1
DNA: TGTGCCAGCAGCCCGATGGGACTAGCGGGGGGGAATGAGCAGTTCTTC
CDR3: CASSPMGLAGGNEQFF

size: -
V: TRBV24-1
D: -
J: TRBJ1-1
DNA: TGTGCCACGAGAGAGGGTGGGAACACTGAAGCTTTCTTT
CDR3: CATREGGNTEAFF

size: -
V: TRBV5-4
D: TRBD2
J: TRBJ2-7
DNA: TGTGCCAGCAGCCCAACTAGCGACTCCTACGAGCAGTACTTC
CDR3: CASSPTSDSYEQYF